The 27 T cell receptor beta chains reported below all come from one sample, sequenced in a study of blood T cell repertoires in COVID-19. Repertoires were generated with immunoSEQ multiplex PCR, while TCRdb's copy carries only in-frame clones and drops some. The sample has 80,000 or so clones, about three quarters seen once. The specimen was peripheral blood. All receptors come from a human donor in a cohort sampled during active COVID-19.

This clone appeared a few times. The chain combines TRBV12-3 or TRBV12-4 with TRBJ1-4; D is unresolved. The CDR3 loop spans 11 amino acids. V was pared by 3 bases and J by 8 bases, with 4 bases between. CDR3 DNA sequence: TGTGCCAGCAGTTTGCGGGAAAAACTGTTTTTT. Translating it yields CASSLREKLFF.

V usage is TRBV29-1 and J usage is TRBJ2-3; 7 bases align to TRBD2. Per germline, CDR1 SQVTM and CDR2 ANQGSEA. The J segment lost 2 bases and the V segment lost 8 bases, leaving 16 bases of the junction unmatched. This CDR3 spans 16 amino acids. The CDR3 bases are TGCAGCTGCCTCCCCTTGGGGGGGACTTACACAGATACGCAGTATTTT. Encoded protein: CSCLPLGGTYTDTQYF.

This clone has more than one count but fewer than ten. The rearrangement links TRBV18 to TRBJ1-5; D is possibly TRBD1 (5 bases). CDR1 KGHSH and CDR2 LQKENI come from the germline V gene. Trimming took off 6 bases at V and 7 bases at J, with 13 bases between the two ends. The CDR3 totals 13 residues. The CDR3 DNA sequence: TGTGCCAGCTCTATCGACAGAGAACAGCCCCAGCATTTT. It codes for CASSIDREQPQHF.

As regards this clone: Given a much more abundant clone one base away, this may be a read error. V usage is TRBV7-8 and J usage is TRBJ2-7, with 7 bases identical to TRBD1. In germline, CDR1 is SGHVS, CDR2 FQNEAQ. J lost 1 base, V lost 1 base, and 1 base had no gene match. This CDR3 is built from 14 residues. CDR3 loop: CASSLEGQSYEQYF. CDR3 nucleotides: TGTGCCAGCAGCTTAGAGGGACAGTCCTACGAGCAGTACTTC.

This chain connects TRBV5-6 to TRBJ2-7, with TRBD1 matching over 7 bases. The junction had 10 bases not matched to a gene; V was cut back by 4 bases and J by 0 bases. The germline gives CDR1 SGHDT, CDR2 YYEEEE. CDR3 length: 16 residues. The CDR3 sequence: CASSVKGGLSSYEQYF. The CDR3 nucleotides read TGTGCCAGCAGCGTAAAAGGGGGCCTCAGCTCCTACGAGCAGTACTTC.

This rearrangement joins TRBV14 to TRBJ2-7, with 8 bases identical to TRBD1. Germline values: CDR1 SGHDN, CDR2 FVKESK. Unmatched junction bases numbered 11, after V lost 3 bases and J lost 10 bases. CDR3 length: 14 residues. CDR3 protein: CASSHPGQGGKQYF. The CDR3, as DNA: TGTGCCAGCAGCCATCCAGGACAGGGAGGAAAACAGTACTTC.

The CDR3 nucleotides are TGCAGCGTACGGGGAGGCGGCACAGATACGCAGTATTTT. Translating it yields CSVRGGGTDTQYF. The rearrangement links TRBV29-1 to TRBJ2-3; weak D call: TRBD2 (6 bases). Germline lookup yields CDR1 SQVTM and CDR2 ANQGSEA. Deletions cut 6 bases from V and 1 base from J, with 11 bases between. There are 13 residues in the CDR3.

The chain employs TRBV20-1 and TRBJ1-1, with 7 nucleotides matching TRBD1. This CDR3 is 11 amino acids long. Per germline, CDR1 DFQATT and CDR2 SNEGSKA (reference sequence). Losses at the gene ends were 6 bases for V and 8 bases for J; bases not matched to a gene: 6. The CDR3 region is CSALKQGEAFF. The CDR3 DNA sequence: TGCAGTGCCCTGAAACAGGGGGAAGCTTTCTTT.

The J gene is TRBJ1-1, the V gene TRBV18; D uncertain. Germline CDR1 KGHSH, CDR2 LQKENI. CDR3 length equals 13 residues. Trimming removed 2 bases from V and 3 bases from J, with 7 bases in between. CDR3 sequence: CASSPAADTEAFF. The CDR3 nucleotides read TGTGCCAGCTCACCAGCGGCAGACACTGAAGCTTTCTTT.

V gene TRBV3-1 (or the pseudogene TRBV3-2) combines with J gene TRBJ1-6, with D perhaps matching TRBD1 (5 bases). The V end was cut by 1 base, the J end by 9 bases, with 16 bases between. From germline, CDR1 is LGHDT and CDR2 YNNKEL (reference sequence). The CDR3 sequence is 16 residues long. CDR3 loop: CASSQVGIFGASPLHF. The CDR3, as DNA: TGTGCCAGCAGCCAAGTGGGGATTTTTGGGGCTTCACCCCTCCACTTT.

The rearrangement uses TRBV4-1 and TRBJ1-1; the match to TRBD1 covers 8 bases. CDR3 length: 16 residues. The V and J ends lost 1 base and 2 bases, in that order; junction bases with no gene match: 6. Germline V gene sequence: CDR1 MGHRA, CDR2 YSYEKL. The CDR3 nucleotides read TGCGCCAGCAGCCAAGGCCCTGACAGGGGTAACACTGAAGCTTTCTTT. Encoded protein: CASSQGPDRGNTEAFF.

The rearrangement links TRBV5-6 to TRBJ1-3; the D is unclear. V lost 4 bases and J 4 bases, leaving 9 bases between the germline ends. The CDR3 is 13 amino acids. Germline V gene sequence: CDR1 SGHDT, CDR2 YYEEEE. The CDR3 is CASSLRTGNTIYF. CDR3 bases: TGTGCCAGCAGCCTTAGAACCGGAAACACCATATATTTT.

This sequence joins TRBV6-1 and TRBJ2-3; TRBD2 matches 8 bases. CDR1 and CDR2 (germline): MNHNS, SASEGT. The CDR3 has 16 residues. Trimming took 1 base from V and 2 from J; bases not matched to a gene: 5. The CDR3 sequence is CASSEGTSGATDTQYF. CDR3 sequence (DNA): TGTGCCAGCAGTGAAGGAACTAGCGGTGCCACAGATACGCAGTATTTT.

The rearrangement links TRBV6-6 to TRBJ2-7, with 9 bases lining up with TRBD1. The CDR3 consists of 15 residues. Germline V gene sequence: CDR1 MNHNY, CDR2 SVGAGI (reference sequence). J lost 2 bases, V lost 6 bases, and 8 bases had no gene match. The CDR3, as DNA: TGTGCCAGCAGACCACCGGGACAGGGAGCCTACGAGCAGTACTTC. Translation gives CASRPPGQGAYEQYF.

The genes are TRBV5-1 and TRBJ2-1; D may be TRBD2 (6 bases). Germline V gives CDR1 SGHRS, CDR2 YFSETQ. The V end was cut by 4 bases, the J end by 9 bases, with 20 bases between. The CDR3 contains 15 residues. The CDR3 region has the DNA TGCGCCAGCAGCATTACGTCGGGGGAGAGGGGTGAGCAGTTCTTC. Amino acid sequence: CASSITSGERGEQFF.

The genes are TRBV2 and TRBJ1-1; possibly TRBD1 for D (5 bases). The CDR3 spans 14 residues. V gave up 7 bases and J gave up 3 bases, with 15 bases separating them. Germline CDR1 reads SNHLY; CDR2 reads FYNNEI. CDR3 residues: CASNLAGEHTEAFF. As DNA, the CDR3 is TGTGCCAGCAATCTTGCGGGGGAGCACACTGAAGCTTTCTTT.

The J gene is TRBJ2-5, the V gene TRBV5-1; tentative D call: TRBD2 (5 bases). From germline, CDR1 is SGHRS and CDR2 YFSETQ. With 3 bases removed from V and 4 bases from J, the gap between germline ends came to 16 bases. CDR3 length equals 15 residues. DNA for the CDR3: TGCGCCAGCAGCTCGACACGACTATATATAGAGACCCAGTACTTC. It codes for CASSSTRLYIETQYF. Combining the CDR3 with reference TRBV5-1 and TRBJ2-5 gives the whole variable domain KAGVTQTPRYLIKTRGQQVTLSCSPISGHRSVSWYQQTPGQGLQFLFEYFSETQRNKGNFPGRFSGRQFSNSRSEMNVSTLELGDSALYLCASSSTRLYIETQYFGPGTRLLVL.

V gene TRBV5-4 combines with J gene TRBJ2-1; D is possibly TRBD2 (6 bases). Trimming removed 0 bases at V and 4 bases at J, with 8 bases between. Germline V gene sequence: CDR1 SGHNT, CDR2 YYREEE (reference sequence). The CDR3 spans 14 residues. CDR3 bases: TGTGCCAGCAGCTTGGCCCGGGGGTACAATGAGCAGTTCTTC. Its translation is CASSLARGYNEQFF.

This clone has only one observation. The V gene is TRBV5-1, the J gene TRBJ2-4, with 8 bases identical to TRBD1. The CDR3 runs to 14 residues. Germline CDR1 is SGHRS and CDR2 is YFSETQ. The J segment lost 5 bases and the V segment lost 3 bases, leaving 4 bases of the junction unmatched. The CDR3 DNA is TGCGCCAGCAGCTGGACAGGGTTGGAAAACATTCAGTACTTC. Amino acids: CASSWTGLENIQYF.

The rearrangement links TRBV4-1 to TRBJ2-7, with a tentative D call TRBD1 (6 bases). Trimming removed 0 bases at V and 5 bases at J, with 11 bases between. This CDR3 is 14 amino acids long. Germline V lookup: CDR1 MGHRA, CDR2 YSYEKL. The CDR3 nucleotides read TGCGCCAGCAGCCAAGATTCAGGGGAAAACGAGCAGTACTTC. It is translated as CASSQDSGENEQYF.

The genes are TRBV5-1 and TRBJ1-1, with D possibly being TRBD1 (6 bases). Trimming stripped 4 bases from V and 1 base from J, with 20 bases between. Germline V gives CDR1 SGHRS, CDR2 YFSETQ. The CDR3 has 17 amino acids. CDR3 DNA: TGCGCCAGCAGCCGGGGTGGCAGGGGCCAAGGGAACACTGAAGCTTTCTTT. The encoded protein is CASSRGGRGQGNTEAFF.

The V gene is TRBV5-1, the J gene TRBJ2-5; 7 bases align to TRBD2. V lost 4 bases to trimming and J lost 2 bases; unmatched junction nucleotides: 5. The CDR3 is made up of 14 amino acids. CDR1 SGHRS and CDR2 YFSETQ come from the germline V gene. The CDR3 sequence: CASSIGLVQETQYF. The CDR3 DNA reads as TGCGCCAGCAGCATAGGACTAGTGCAAGAGACCCAGTACTTC.

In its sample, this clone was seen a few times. This CDR3 reads CASSPYWDSSYEQYF. The DNA for the CDR3 is TGTGCCAGCAGTCCCTATTGGGACAGCTCCTACGAGCAGTACTTC. The genes are TRBV27 and TRBJ2-7, with 7 bases identical to TRBD1. The CDR3 is 15 residues long. V trimming: 5 bases; J trimming: 0 bases; junction bases outside the gene matches: 7. Germline lookup yields CDR1 MNHEY and CDR2 SMNVEV (reference sequence).

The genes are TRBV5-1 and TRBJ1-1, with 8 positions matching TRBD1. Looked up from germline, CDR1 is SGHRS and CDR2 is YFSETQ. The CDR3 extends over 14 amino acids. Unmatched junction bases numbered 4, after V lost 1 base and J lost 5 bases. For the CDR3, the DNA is TGCGCCAGCAGCTTGACAGGGGGGAGTACTGAAGCTTTCTTT. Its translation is CASSLTGGSTEAFF.

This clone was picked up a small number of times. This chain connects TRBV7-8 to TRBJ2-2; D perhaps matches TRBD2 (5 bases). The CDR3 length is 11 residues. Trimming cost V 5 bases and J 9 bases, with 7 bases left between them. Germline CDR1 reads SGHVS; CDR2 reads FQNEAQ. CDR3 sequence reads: CASSPGRELFF. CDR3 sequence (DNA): TGTGCCAGCAGCCCGGGGAGGGAGCTGTTTTTT.

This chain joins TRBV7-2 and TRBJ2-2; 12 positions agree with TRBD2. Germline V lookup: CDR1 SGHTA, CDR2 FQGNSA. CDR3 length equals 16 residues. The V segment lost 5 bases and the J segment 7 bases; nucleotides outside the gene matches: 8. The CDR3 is CASSPTSGGRGGELFF. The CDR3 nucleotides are TGTGCCAGCAGCCCAACTAGCGGGGGGCGAGGCGGGGAGCTGTTTTTT.

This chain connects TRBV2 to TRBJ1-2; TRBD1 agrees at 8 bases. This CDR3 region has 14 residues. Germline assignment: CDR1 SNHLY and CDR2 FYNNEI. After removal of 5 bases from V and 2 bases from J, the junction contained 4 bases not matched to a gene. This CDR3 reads CASSTGQGNYGYTF. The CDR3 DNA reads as TGTGCCAGCAGTACCGGACAGGGAAACTATGGCTACACCTTC.